This entry lists 28 T cell receptor beta chains sequenced from one sample in a study of blood T cell repertoires in COVID-19. Only in-frame clones appear in the TCRdb table, and some are missing; sequencing was by immunoSEQ multiplex PCR. The data show about 37,000 clones, with roughly 89% seen just once and more than 7% held by the top ten. Input material: peripheral blood. The receptors were gathered from a human donor in a cohort sampled during active COVID-19.

The chain couples TRBV12-5 to TRBJ2-2; D uncertain. V was cut by 2 bases and J by 1 base, with 8 bases left in between. CDR1 is LGHNT, CDR2 FRNRAP, per germline. The CDR3 consists of 15 residues. CDR3 residues: CASGLRPGNTGELFF. CDR3 bases: TGTGCTAGTGGTTTGAGACCAGGGAACACCGGGGAGCTGTTTTTT.

The gene calls are TRBV3-1 (or the pseudogene TRBV3-2) and TRBJ1-1; no clear D. Germline values: CDR1 LGHDT, CDR2 YNNKEL (reference sequence). V was shortened by 3 bases and J by 4 bases, with 9 bases between the two germline ends. The length of the CDR3 is 13 residues. The CDR3 DNA sequence: TGTGCCAGCAGCCACGGACGGGGCACTGAAGCTTTCTTT. As protein: CASSHGRGTEAFF.

The chain carries TRBV4-3 and TRBJ2-1; D unclear. CDR1 is LGHNA and CDR2 is YSLEER in the germline V gene. V lost 0 bases and J 9 bases, leaving 9 bases between the germline ends. The CDR3 sequence is 13 residues long. CDR3 in amino acids: CASSQDQLGEQFF. CDR3 nucleotides: TGCGCCAGCAGCCAAGATCAACTCGGTGAGCAGTTCTTC.

The chain is built from TRBV28 and TRBJ2-7; 9 bases map to TRBD1. The trim removed 11 bases at V and 8 bases at J, leaving 13 bases unmatched. Germline CDR1 MDHEN, CDR2 SYDVKM. This CDR3 has 13 amino acids. In nucleotides, the CDR3 is TGTGCCGTAGGCCGGGACAGGGTAACTCAGCAGTACTTC. Translation: CAVGRDRVTQQYF.

This chain connects TRBV6-5 to TRBJ2-5; D is undetermined. Germline-derived CDR1 and CDR2 are MNHEY and SVGAGI. Trimming removed 0 bases from V and 5 bases from J, with 10 bases in between. There are 14 residues in the CDR3. CDR3 sequence (DNA): TGTGCCAGCAGTTACTCGTCCCGTGCGGAGACCCAGTACTTC. This encodes CASSYSSRAETQYF.

The CDR3 region is CASRNYLAPSEQYF. In DNA, the CDR3 is TGTGCCAGCAGAAACTATTTAGCGCCCTCCGAGCAGTACTTC. The chain couples TRBV7-3 to TRBJ2-7; D is possibly TRBD2 (5 bases). V dropped 6 bases and J dropped 6 bases, with 18 bases sitting between them. Germline V gives CDR1 SGHTA, CDR2 FQGTGA. CDR3 length: 14 residues.

The chain combines TRBV10-3 with TRBJ1-3; 7 bases are a match to TRBD1. Germline CDR1 and CDR2: ENHRY and SYGVKD. The CDR3 has 18 amino acids. Germline trimming cut 3 bases from V and 0 bases from J; bases unmatched to any gene: 11. The CDR3 protein is CAISERGAQGTSGNTIYF. The DNA of the CDR3 is TGTGCCATCAGTGAAAGGGGGGCACAGGGGACCTCTGGAAACACCATATATTTT.

The chain recombines TRBV28 with TRBJ2-7; 9 nucleotides align to TRBD1. Germline CDR1 reads MDHEN; CDR2 reads SYDVKM. The CDR3 has 16 amino acids. The J segment lost 2 bases and the V segment lost 3 bases, leaving 8 bases of the junction unmatched. CDR3 in DNA: TGTGCCAGCAGTTTCCTAGTGGGACAGGGTCCCTACGAGCAGTACTTC. Its protein is CASSFLVGQGPYEQYF.

The chain uses TRBV20-1 and TRBJ1-2, with a possible D match to TRBD1 (5 bases). Between the trimmed V and J ends, which lost 5 bases and 5 bases, there was a span of 9 bases. Germline lookup yields CDR1 DFQATT and CDR2 SNEGSKA (reference sequence). The CDR3 contains 11 residues. The CDR3 here is CSAGGGYGYTF. In DNA, the CDR3 is TGCAGTGCTGGGGGGGGATATGGCTACACCTTC.

V gene TRBV5-1 combines with J gene TRBJ2-5; 14 positions match TRBD2. With 3 bases clipped from V and 2 bases from J, the junction kept 6 bases outside the gene matches. The CDR3 loop spans 17 amino acids. Germline CDR1 and CDR2: SGHRS and YFSETQ. This chain's CDR3 is CASSSGLAGGLQETQYF. The DNA for the CDR3 is TGCGCCAGCAGCTCCGGACTAGCGGGGGGCCTTCAAGAGACCCAGTACTTC.

The chain is built from TRBV12-3 or TRBV12-4 and TRBJ2-7; no firm D call. The V end lost 3 bases, the J end lost 3 bases, and 6 bases lay between the germline ends. The CDR3 is 12 residues long. CDR3: CASSFAHYEQYF. DNA for the CDR3: TGTGCCAGCAGTTTCGCGCACTACGAGCAGTACTTC.

The rearrangement joins TRBV7-2 to TRBJ2-1; 10 positions match TRBD2. V lost 5 bases to trimming and J lost 7 bases; unmatched junction nucleotides: 11. From germline, CDR1 is SGHTA and CDR2 FQGNSA. This CDR3 region has 16 residues. The CDR3 loop reads CASSVSGGAGRNEQFF. In nucleotides, the CDR3 is TGTGCCAGCAGCGTAAGCGGGGGGGCCGGGAGAAATGAGCAGTTCTTC.

The chain has TRBV7-8 and TRBJ2-5; 9 nucleotides match TRBD1. Germline V gene lookup returns CDR1 SGHVS and CDR2 FQNEAQ. The CDR3 runs to 16 residues. V shed 5 bases and J 1 base; nucleotides not matched to a gene: 8. CDR3 residues: CASSARDRASQETQYF. The CDR3 DNA follows: TGTGCCAGCAGCGCCCGGGACAGGGCCAGCCAAGAGACCCAGTACTTC.

V gene TRBV27 combines with J gene TRBJ2-7; 8 nucleotides align to TRBD1. Trimming cost V 0 bases and J 4 bases; bases outside gene matches: 11. Germline values: CDR1 MNHEY, CDR2 SMNVEV (reference sequence). This CDR3 spans 17 amino acids. In DNA, the CDR3 is TGTGCCAGCAGTTTATCGGTCCAGAACAGGGGGTTTTACGAGCAGTACTTC. Amino acids: CASSLSVQNRGFYEQYF.

The V gene is TRBV5-1, the J gene TRBJ1-2; a possible D gene is TRBD1 (5 bases). The V gene's germline CDR1 is SGHRS and CDR2 YFSETQ. Trimming took 0 bases from V and 1 from J, leaving 10 bases between them. CDR3 length equals 15 residues. The CDR3 loop reads CASSLVAGDNYGYTF. CDR3 coding DNA: TGCGCCAGCAGCTTGGTGGCGGGGGATAACTATGGCTACACCTTC.

This clone was recorded only once. The gene calls are TRBV9 and TRBJ1-1; 8 positions match TRBD1. The CDR3 has 12 amino acids. Germline V gives CDR1 SGDLS, CDR2 YYNGEE. With V trimmed by 3 bases and J by 8 bases, 3 bases remained unmatched. The CDR3 DNA is TGTGCCAGCAGCGGAACAGGGGGAGAAGCTTTCTTT. Encoded protein: CASSGTGGEAFF.

The V gene is TRBV27, the J gene TRBJ1-4, with 8 bases lining up with TRBD1. The CDR3 is made up of 15 amino acids. Germline V gene sequence: CDR1 MNHEY, CDR2 SMNVEV (reference sequence). V lost 6 bases to trimming and J lost 8 bases; unmatched junction nucleotides: 11. This chain's CDR3 is CASRTGGTGEEKLFF. Here the CDR3 DNA reads TGTGCCAGCAGGACCGGGGGGACAGGAGAAGAAAAACTGTTTTTT.

The chain is built from TRBV5-4 and TRBJ2-5, with D perhaps matching TRBD1 (6 bases). The CDR3 spans 14 residues. Germline loops: CDR1 SGHNT, CDR2 YYREEE (reference sequence). V was shortened by 1 base and J by 3 bases, with 10 bases between the two germline ends. CDR3 sequence: CASSLNRGKETQYF. In nucleotides, the CDR3 is TGTGCCAGCAGCTTGAATAGGGGGAAAGAGACCCAGTACTTC.

The rearrangement joins TRBV27 to TRBJ1-1; D unresolved. V dropped 8 bases and J dropped 7 bases, with 14 bases sitting between them. This CDR3 region has 12 residues. Germline CDR1 and CDR2: MNHEY and SMNVEV (reference sequence). CDR3 in amino acids: CASSRERGEAFF. CDR3 DNA: TGTGCCAGCTCGAGGGAGCGGGGTGAAGCTTTCTTT.

The gene calls are TRBV19 and TRBJ1-3; unclear D gene. CDR3 length: 12 amino acids. CDR1 is LNHDA and CDR2 is SQIVND in the germline V gene (reference sequence). V lost 7 bases, J lost 7 bases, and 11 bases lay in between. In DNA form, the CDR3 reads TGTGCCAGTACCCCCCGGGATAACACCATATATTTT. It encodes CASTPRDNTIYF.

V usage is TRBV19 and J usage is TRBJ2-7; D is undetermined. V was clipped by 6 bases and J by 0 bases, with 9 bases between them. Germline V gene data show CDR1 as LNHDA and CDR2 as SQIVND (reference sequence). The length of the CDR3 is 13 residues. CDR3 in amino acids: CASRSESSYEQYF. The DNA for the CDR3 is TGTGCCAGTAGAAGCGAGAGCTCCTACGAGCAGTACTTC.

The rearrangement uses TRBV27 and TRBJ2-7; D ambiguous. The germline gives CDR1 MNHEY, CDR2 SMNVEV (reference sequence). The CDR3 runs to 13 residues. Trimming took 0 bases from V and 6 from J, leaving 9 bases between them. Here the CDR3 DNA reads TGTGCCAGCAGTTTATCGAGAGACACCGAGCAGTACTTC. Translation gives CASSLSRDTEQYF.

This rearrangement joins TRBV7-8 to TRBJ2-7; unclear D gene. CDR1 is SGHVS and CDR2 is FQNEAQ in the germline V gene. This CDR3 region has 12 residues. V was shortened by 0 bases and J by 2 bases, with 2 bases between the two germline ends. CDR3 nucleotide sequence: TGTGCCAGCAGCTTAGCCGCCTACGAGCAGTACTTC. Translation: CASSLAAYEQYF.

V is TRBV29-1 and J is TRBJ1-2; D unresolved. Germline V gene data show CDR1 as SQVTM and CDR2 as ANQGSEA. V was pared by 0 bases and J by 1 base, with 3 bases between. This CDR3 is built from 12 residues. The CDR3 DNA reads as TGCAGCGTTGAAGACCATAACTATGGCTACACCTTC. Its translation is CSVEDHNYGYTF. Variable domain in full (rest from reference TRBV29-1 and TRBJ1-2): SAVISQKPSRDICQRGTSLTIQCQVDSQVTMMFWYRQQPGQSLTLIATANQGSEATYESGFVIDKFPISRPNLTFSTLTVSNMSPEDSSIYLCSVEDHNYGYTFGSGTRLTVV.

V and J are TRBV11-3 and TRBJ1-1, with a possible D match to TRBD1 (6 bases). CDR1 and CDR2 from the germline V gene are SGHNT and YENEEA. The V end lost 3 bases, the J end lost 1 base, and 6 bases lay between the germline ends. The length of the CDR3 is 13 residues. CDR3 nucleotide sequence: TGTGCCAGCAGCTTGGGACAGAACACTGAAGCTTTCTTT. Translated, it gives CASSLGQNTEAFF. Together with reference TRBV11-3 and TRBJ1-1, the CDR3 gives the full variable domain: EAGVVQSPRYKIIEKKQPVAFWCNPISGHNTLYWYLQNLGQGPELLIRYENEEAVDDSQLPKDRFSAERLKGVDSTLKIQPAELGDSAVYLCASSLGQNTEAFFGQGTRLTVV.

Written as DNA, the CDR3 is TGTGCCAGCAGACCCATGGGGGGTTATAGCAATCAGCCCCAGCATTTT. Protein product: CASRPMGGYSNQPQHF. The chain employs TRBV28 and TRBJ1-5, with D maybe TRBD1 (5 bases). The CDR3 is 16 amino acids. Per germline, CDR1 MDHEN and CDR2 SYDVKM. The V end was cut by 6 bases, the J end by 0 bases, with 15 bases between.

The genes are TRBV3-1 (or the pseudogene TRBV3-2) and TRBJ2-5; 10 bases match TRBD2. J lost 0 bases, V lost 0 bases, and 4 bases had no gene match. Germline CDR1 reads LGHDT; CDR2 reads YNNKEL (reference sequence). This CDR3 is 17 amino acids long. The CDR3 DNA sequence: TGTGCCAGCAGCCAAGATCGACTAGCGGGCCACCAAGAGACCCAGTACTTC. As protein: CASSQDRLAGHQETQYF.

The V gene is TRBV7-2, the J gene TRBJ2-1; 7 nucleotides line up with TRBD2. Germline CDR1 SGHTA, CDR2 FQGNSA. The V gene end was trimmed by 8 bases and the J gene end by 3 bases; junction bases not matched to a gene: 13. CDR3 length equals 16 residues. As DNA, the CDR3 is TGTGCCAGCGCGGCTGACCGGGAGGTTTACTACAATGAGCAGTTCTTC. It yields the protein CASAADREVYYNEQFF.